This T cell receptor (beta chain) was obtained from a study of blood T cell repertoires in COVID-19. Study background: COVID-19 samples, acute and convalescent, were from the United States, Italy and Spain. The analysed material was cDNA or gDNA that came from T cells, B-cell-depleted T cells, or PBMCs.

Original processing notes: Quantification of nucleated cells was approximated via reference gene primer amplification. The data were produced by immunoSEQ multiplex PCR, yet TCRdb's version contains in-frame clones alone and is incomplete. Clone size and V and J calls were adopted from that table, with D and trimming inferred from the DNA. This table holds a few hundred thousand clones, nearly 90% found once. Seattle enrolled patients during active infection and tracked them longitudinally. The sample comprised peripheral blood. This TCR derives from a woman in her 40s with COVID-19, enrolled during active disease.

The CDR3 protein is CASSLGRGPGQGKNIQYF. CDR3 sequence (DNA): TGTGCCAGCAGCTTAGGACGGGGGCCGGGACAGGGGAAAAACATTCAGTACTTC. J is TRBJ2-4 and V is TRBV7-9; 10 bases match TRBD1. CDR1 and CDR2 from the germline V gene are SEHNR and FQNEAQ (reference sequence). The CDR3 has 18 amino acids. Trimming cost V 1 base and J 4 bases; bases outside gene matches: 10.